The 2 T cell receptor beta chains below all came from one sample that was sequenced in a study of blood T cell repertoires in COVID-19. Using immunoSEQ multiplex PCR, the repertoire was profiled, and TCRdb retains in-frame clones only, with some absent. The repertoire holds approximately 210,000 clones, around 82% seen once, with 3.5% to 5.5% in the top ten. Sequenced sample: PBMCs or T cells enriched from blood (not recorded which). The source of these receptors is a man under 40 with acute COVID-19.

The chain combines TRBV30 with TRBJ1-2; D is unclear. In germline, CDR1 is GTSNPN, CDR2 SVGIG (reference sequence). V was clipped by 2 bases and J by 2 bases, with 9 bases between them. The CDR3 contains 13 residues. The CDR3: CAWSWSGNYGYTF. CDR3 DNA: TGTGCCTGGAGTTGGAGCGGAAACTATGGCTACACCTTC. The full variable domain, completed using reference TRBV30 and TRBJ1-2, is SQTIHQWPATLVQPVGSPLSLECTVEGTSNPNLYWYRQAAGRGLQLLFYSVGIGQISSEVPQNLSASRPQDRQFILSSKKLLLSDSGFYLCAWSWSGNYGYTFGSGTRLTVV.

V is TRBV7-9 and J is TRBJ1-2; TRBD1 is a possible D gene (5 bases). Germline V CDR1 and CDR2: SEHNR, FQNEAQ (reference sequence). The V gene lost 6 bases and the J gene lost 0 bases, with 14 bases spanning the gap. CDR3 size: 15 residues. The CDR3 DNA reads as TGTGCCAGCAGTCCGAGTGCGGGGCCTAACTATGGCTACACCTTC. It specifies CASSPSAGPNYGYTF.